The 31 T cell receptor beta chains reported below all come from one sample, sequenced in a study of blood T cell repertoires in COVID-19. The assay was immunoSEQ multiplex PCR, and TCRdb's table has in-frame clones only and misses some. The table shows 440,000 or so clones, with around nine tenths occurring only once. Sequenced input: peripheral blood. Source of these receptors: a woman between 40 and 50 years old with COVID-19, enrolled during active disease.

The chain joins TRBV7-9 to TRBJ2-3, with a weak D call TRBD1 (7 bases). The CDR3 covers 15 residues. V lost 4 bases, J lost 0 bases, and 11 bases lay in between. Germline lookup yields CDR1 SEHNR and CDR2 FQNEAQ (reference sequence). The CDR3 reads CASSSGGWSTDTQYF. CDR3 bases: TGTGCCAGCAGCTCAGGGGGGTGGAGCACAGATACGCAGTATTTT.

CDR3 sequence reads: CASQLTGAYEQYF. CDR3 DNA: TGTGCCAGCCAATTGACAGGGGCCTACGAGCAGTACTTC. This chain connects TRBV28 to TRBJ2-7; TRBD1 matches at 8 bases. CDR1 and CDR2 from the germline V gene are MDHEN and SYDVKM. The CDR3 contains 13 residues. With V trimmed by 8 bases and J by 2 bases, 5 bases remained unmatched.

The J gene is TRBJ1-2, the V gene TRBV29-1; 7 bases match TRBD1. Germline assignment: CDR1 SQVTM and CDR2 ANQGSEA. The V gene end was trimmed by 8 bases and the J gene end by 7 bases; junction bases not matched to a gene: 7. This CDR3 spans 11 amino acids. The CDR3 nucleotides read TGCAGCCTGGGACAGAAAGGTGGCTACACCTTC. Its protein product is CSLGQKGGYTF.

This chain links TRBV7-2 with TRBJ2-7, with 10 positions matching TRBD2. The V and J ends lost 2 bases and 3 bases, in that order; junction bases with no gene match: 4. Germline-derived CDR1 and CDR2 are SGHTA and FQGNSA. This CDR3 has 15 residues. DNA of the CDR3: TGTGCCAGCAGCTTAAGGCTAGCGGGAGACTACGAGCAGTACTTC. Translation: CASSLRLAGDYEQYF.

J is TRBJ2-7 and V is TRBV27; TRBD2 agrees at 10 bases. The V gene's germline CDR1 is MNHEY and CDR2 SMNVEV (reference sequence). This CDR3 comprises 16 residues. V shed 2 bases, J shed 4 bases, and the junction held 8 bases outside the gene matches. The CDR3 region is CASSLTQAGGRYEQYF. CDR3 in DNA: TGTGCCAGCAGTTTAACACAAGCGGGGGGGCGGTACGAGCAGTACTTC.

This chain joins TRBV30 and TRBJ2-7; D remains unclear. Germline V gene sequence: CDR1 GTSNPN, CDR2 SVGIG (reference sequence). The CDR3 has 17 residues. V lost 0 bases and J lost 0, with 18 bases in between. The CDR3 DNA sequence: TGTGCCTGGAGTGTACGGCTACAGCCTCGTACCTCCTACGAGCAGTACTTC. Translated: CAWSVRLQPRTSYEQYF.

This rearrangement joins TRBV4-3 to TRBJ2-2; D may be TRBD1 (5 bases). Germline CDR1 reads LGHNA; CDR2 reads YSLEER. This CDR3 region has 13 residues. Trimming pared 4 bases from V and 4 bases from J, leaving 7 bases between. The CDR3 loop is CASSPGSTGELFF. In DNA, the CDR3 is TGCGCCAGCAGCCCAGGGTCCACCGGGGAGCTGTTTTTT.

This rearrangement joins TRBV2 to TRBJ2-7; perhaps TRBD2 as D (5 bases). V dropped 10 bases and J dropped 2 bases, with 9 bases sitting between them. Germline lookup yields CDR1 SNHLY and CDR2 FYNNEI. The CDR3 totals 11 residues. The CDR3 is CATSGAYEQYF. CDR3 nucleotides: TGTGCCACGTCCGGGGCCTACGAGCAGTACTTC.

The chain joins TRBV7-2 to TRBJ2-3; 12 bases are a match to TRBD1. The CDR3 extends over 15 amino acids. The ends lost 6 bases at V and 4 bases at J; junction bases unmatched: 5. Germline assignment: CDR1 SGHTA and CDR2 FQGNSA. CDR3 bases: TGTGCCAGCAGAAGGGACAGGGGGCGTTCAGATACGCAGTATTTT. It specifies CASRRDRGRSDTQYF.

This clone was recorded once. The DNA of the CDR3 is TGTGCCACCAGTGATTTGGGGGGACAGGGACCGGCCGGGGAGCTGTTTTTT. It translates to CATSDLGGQGPAGELFF. V and J are TRBV24-1 and TRBJ2-2, with TRBD1 identical over 9 bases. The J segment lost 6 bases and the V segment lost 0 bases, leaving 7 bases of the junction unmatched. CDR1 and CDR2 (germline): KGHDR, SFDVKD. This CDR3 is 17 amino acids long.

The chain links TRBV28 to TRBJ2-1; TRBD2 matches at 8 bases. Looked up from germline, CDR1 is MDHEN and CDR2 is SYDVKM. The CDR3 runs 15 residues. J gave up 7 bases and V 3 bases, and 8 bases lay outside the gene matches. DNA of the CDR3: TGTGCCAGCAGTTTTGCCCGGGGGGGGATGAATGAGCAGTTCTTC. This sequence encodes CASSFARGGMNEQFF.

The rearrangement uses TRBV5-4 and TRBJ2-4; perhaps TRBD1 as D (6 bases). The V end lost 4 bases, the J end lost 2 bases, and 10 bases lay between the germline ends. From germline, CDR1 is SGHNT and CDR2 YYREEE (reference sequence). The CDR3 is 14 amino acids. The CDR3 DNA is TGTGCCAGCAGCGGAACAGGGACCAAAAACATTCAGTACTTC. Translation: CASSGTGTKNIQYF.

The chain joins TRBV19 to TRBJ1-1; D gene uncertain. CDR1 and CDR2 (germline): LNHDA, SQIVND (reference sequence). V was trimmed by 3 bases and J by 2 bases, leaving 7 bases between them. The CDR3 has 13 residues. The CDR3 DNA follows: TGTGCCAGTAGTATTTCTTCTAACACTGAAGCTTTCTTT. This sequence encodes CASSISSNTEAFF.

V and J are TRBV5-1 and TRBJ2-3, with TRBD2 matching over 8 bases. Germline trimming cut 0 bases from V and 2 bases from J; bases unmatched to any gene: 2. This CDR3 has 15 residues. Germline CDR1 and CDR2: SGHRS and YFSETQ. Here the CDR3 DNA reads TGCGCCAGCAGCTTGGTTAGCGGGATCACAGATACGCAGTATTTT. Its translation is CASSLVSGITDTQYF. The whole variable domain, remainder taken from reference TRBV5-1 and TRBJ2-3, is KAGVTQTPRYLIKTRGQQVTLSCSPISGHRSVSWYQQTPGQGLQFLFEYFSETQRNKGNFPGRFSGRQFSNSRSEMNVSTLELGDSALYLCASSLVSGITDTQYFGPGTRLTVL.

This clone appeared once. The CDR3 protein is CASSLLQGSYEQYF. Written as DNA, the CDR3 is TGTGCCAGCAGCTTGTTGCAGGGTTCCTACGAGCAGTACTTC. V gene TRBV5-4 combines with J gene TRBJ2-7; possible D gene TRBD1, 5 bases. In germline, CDR1 is SGHNT, CDR2 YYREEE (reference sequence). The CDR3 is 14 amino acids. V lost 1 base to trimming and J lost 1 base, with 9 bases between them.

This chain connects TRBV18 to TRBJ1-1, with TRBD1 as a possible D gene (5 bases). Deletions cut 3 bases from V and 6 bases from J, with 14 bases between. The CDR3 covers 14 residues. Germline lookup yields CDR1 KGHSH and CDR2 LQKENI. This chain's CDR3 is CASSPAQGLAEAFF. The CDR3 region has the DNA TGTGCCAGCTCACCCGCCCAGGGTCTCGCTGAAGCTTTCTTT.

The chain recombines TRBV7-3 with TRBJ1-2; tentatively, D is TRBD1 (5 bases). Trimming removed 4 bases from V and 4 bases from J, with 10 bases in between. Germline V gene lookup returns CDR1 SGHTA and CDR2 FQGTGA. The CDR3 spans 13 residues. As DNA, the CDR3 is TGTGCCAGCAGCTACTACGGGGGCTATGGCTACACCTTC. The encoded protein is CASSYYGGYGYTF.

V is TRBV27 and J is TRBJ1-1, with D uncertain. The V gene lost 6 bases and the J gene lost 7 bases, with 12 bases spanning the gap. The CDR3 consists of 12 residues. Germline loops: CDR1 MNHEY, CDR2 SMNVEV (reference sequence). The CDR3 sequence is CASSPLAGEAFF. Here the CDR3 DNA reads TGTGCCAGCAGCCCACTGGCAGGTGAAGCTTTCTTT.

The V call is TRBV19, the J call TRBJ2-3; D is possibly TRBD1 (6 bases). The germline V gene encodes CDR1 LNHDA and CDR2 SQIVND (reference sequence). The CDR3 runs to 14 residues. The ends were cut back, 0 bases at V and 5 bases at J, with 9 bases in the middle. The CDR3 protein is CASSIDRGGDTQYF. In DNA, the CDR3 is TGTGCCAGTAGTATAGATCGAGGGGGAGATACGCAGTATTTT.

The rearrangement uses TRBV7-2 and TRBJ1-1; D is undetermined. CDR1 is SGHTA, CDR2 FQGNSA, per germline. Trimming removed 0 bases at V and 1 base at J, with 6 bases between. This CDR3 has 14 residues. The CDR3 reads CASSLAQWNTEAFF. CDR3 sequence (DNA): TGTGCCAGCAGCTTAGCCCAGTGGAACACTGAAGCTTTCTTT.

V usage is TRBV5-1 and J usage is TRBJ1-1; TRBD1 matches 7 bases. Germline CDR1 SGHRS, CDR2 YFSETQ. This CDR3 is built from 14 residues. The V gene end was trimmed by 6 bases and the J gene end by 3 bases; junction bases not matched to a gene: 8. The CDR3 nucleotides read TGCGCCAGCACCCCGACAGGGTTCGACACTGAAGCTTTCTTT. Translation gives CASTPTGFDTEAFF.

The J gene is TRBJ1-4, the V gene TRBV20-1; D is undetermined. This CDR3 has 16 amino acids. V was shortened by 3 bases and J by 5 bases, with 19 bases between the two germline ends. The germline V gene has CDR1 DFQATT and CDR2 SNEGSKA (reference sequence). CDR3 sequence: CSASLLPGRGNEKLFF. The CDR3 bases are TGCAGTGCTAGTCTACTACCCGGACGAGGGAATGAAAAACTGTTTTTT.

This clone appeared once. J is TRBJ1-2 and V is TRBV6-2 or TRBV6-3; D might be TRBD1 (5 bases). From germline, CDR1 is MNHEY and CDR2 SVGEGT. V lost 2 bases and J lost 5, with 18 bases in between. The CDR3 runs 16 residues. The CDR3 protein is CASSYPRRTGLYGYTF. For the CDR3, the DNA is TGTGCCAGCAGTTACCCCCGACGGACGGGACTTTATGGCTACACCTTC.

The chain uses TRBV5-1 and TRBJ1-2; D uncertain. Germline lookup yields CDR1 SGHRS and CDR2 YFSETQ. Trimming left V 0 bases short and J 4 bases short, with 34 bases between. The CDR3 is made up of 22 amino acids. Here the CDR3 reads CASSLEPKPSLGTPRLSYGYTF. The CDR3, as DNA: TGCGCCAGCAGCTTGGAGCCCAAGCCTAGCCTCGGAACCCCCCGTCTATCCTATGGCTACACCTTC. Complete variable domain (other parts from reference TRBV5-1 and TRBJ1-2): KAGVTQTPRYLIKTRGQQVTLSCSPISGHRSVSWYQQTPGQGLQFLFEYFSETQRNKGNFPGRFSGRQFSNSRSEMNVSTLELGDSALYLCASSLEPKPSLGTPRLSYGYTFGSGTRLTVV.

This sequence joins TRBV2 and TRBJ2-2, with 9 bases fitting TRBD1. CDR3 length: 14 residues. The germline CDR1 and CDR2 sequences are SNHLY and FYNNEI. J lost 3 bases, V lost 6 bases, and 2 bases had no gene match. CDR3 nucleotides: TGTGCCAGCAGGACAGGGGGGGACACCGGGGAGCTGTTTTTT. The encoded protein is CASRTGGDTGELFF.

CDR3 DNA: TGTGCCATCAGTGAGTCTGGCAGGGCGAATGAAAAACTGTTTTTT. This codes for CAISESGRANEKLFF. The chain employs TRBV10-3 and TRBJ1-4; maybe TRBD1 (5 bases). Trimming pared 0 bases from V and 5 bases from J, leaving 10 bases between. This CDR3 region has 15 residues. Germline V lookup: CDR1 ENHRY, CDR2 SYGVKD.

The rearrangement links TRBV19 to TRBJ1-5, with TRBD1 identical over 7 bases. The CDR3 consists of 15 residues. V shed 7 bases and J 6 bases; nucleotides not matched to a gene: 12. CDR1 LNHDA and CDR2 SQIVND come from the germline V gene (reference sequence). CDR3 in amino acids: CASNSGGGTFQPQHF. CDR3 DNA sequence: TGTGCCAGTAATTCAGGGGGAGGCACATTTCAGCCCCAGCATTTT.

V and J are TRBV24-1 and TRBJ1-2; TRBD1 is a possible D gene (6 bases). Germline loops: CDR1 KGHDR, CDR2 SFDVKD. The CDR3 is 14 amino acids. The germline V and J ends were trimmed by 4 bases and 8 bases, with 16 bases remaining between them. The chain's CDR3 is CATSDRDRLVGYTF. The CDR3, as DNA: TGTGCCACCAGTGACCGTGACAGGCTCGTGGGCTACACCTTC.

This clone was seen a handful of times. The chain employs TRBV3-1 (or the pseudogene TRBV3-2) and TRBJ1-5; D ambiguous. There are 13 residues in the CDR3. The germline gives CDR1 LGHDT, CDR2 YNNKEL (reference sequence). The germline V and J ends were trimmed by 0 bases and 6 bases, with 6 bases remaining between them. CDR3 sequence (DNA): TGTGCCAGCAGCCAAGACGAGGTTCAGCCCCAGCATTTT. Encoded protein: CASSQDEVQPQHF.

Only a few counts were recorded for this clone. The chain carries TRBV6-2 or TRBV6-3 and TRBJ1-6; 9 nucleotides match TRBD1. This CDR3 is 14 amino acids long. Looked up from germline, CDR1 is MNHEY and CDR2 is SVGEGT. V trimming: 2 bases; J trimming: 10 bases; junction bases outside the gene matches: 3. The CDR3 here is CASSYGTGSSPLHF. The CDR3 region has the DNA TGTGCCAGCAGTTACGGGACAGGGAGCTCACCCCTCCACTTT.

This clone was recorded once. J is TRBJ2-1 and V is TRBV29-1; D is perhaps TRBD1 (5 bases). Trimming took 3 bases from V and 0 from J, leaving 15 bases between them. Germline CDR1 and CDR2: SQVTM and ANQGSEA. CDR3 length: 16 amino acids. Here the CDR3 reads CSVEWLDTRSYNEQFF. DNA of the CDR3: TGCAGCGTTGAGTGGTTGGACACCCGCTCCTACAATGAGCAGTTCTTC.